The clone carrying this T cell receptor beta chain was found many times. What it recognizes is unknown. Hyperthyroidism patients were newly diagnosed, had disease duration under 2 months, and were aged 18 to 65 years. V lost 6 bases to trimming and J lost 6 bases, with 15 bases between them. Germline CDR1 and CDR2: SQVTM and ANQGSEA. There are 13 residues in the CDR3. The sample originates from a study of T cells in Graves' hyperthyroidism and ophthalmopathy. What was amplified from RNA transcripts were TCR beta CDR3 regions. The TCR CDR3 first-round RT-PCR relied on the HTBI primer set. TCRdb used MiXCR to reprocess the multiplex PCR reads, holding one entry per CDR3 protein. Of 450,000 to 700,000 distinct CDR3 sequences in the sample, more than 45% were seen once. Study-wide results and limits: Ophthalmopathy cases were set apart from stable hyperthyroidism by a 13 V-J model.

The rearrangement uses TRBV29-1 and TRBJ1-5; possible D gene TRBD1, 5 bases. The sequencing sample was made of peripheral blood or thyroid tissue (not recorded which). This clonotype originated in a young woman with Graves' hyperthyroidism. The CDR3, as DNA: TGCAGCGTGCGGGCAGGGCAGGGTCAGCCCCAGCATTTT. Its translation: CSVRAGQGQPQHF. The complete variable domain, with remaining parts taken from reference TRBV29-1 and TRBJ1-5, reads SAVISQKPSRDICQRGTSLTIQCQVDSQVTMMFWYRQQPGQSLTLIATANQGSEATYESGFVIDKFPISRPNLTFSTLTVSNMSPEDSSIYLCSVRAGQGQPQHFGDGTRLSIL.